The 9 T cell receptor beta chains below were found in one sample sequenced in a study of shared T cell receptors in the human thymus. Sequenced by immunoSEQ multiplex PCR; TCRdb stores in-frame clones only, minus some. The table records under 700,000 clones, around 78% of them present only once. The same specimen was also included in a second study, on human thymus T cells.

Sequences were obtained from thymocytes. These receptors originate from a boy in the first two years of life with a congenital heart defect.

The chain is built from TRBV5-5 and TRBJ1-2, with a possible D match to TRBD1 (5 bases). Trimming left V 3 bases short and J 6 bases short, with 18 bases between. CDR1 and CDR2 from the germline V gene are SGHKS and YYEKEE (reference sequence). This CDR3 is built from 15 residues. The chain's CDR3 is CASSSTPQVKHGYTF. CDR3 nucleotide sequence: TGTGCCAGCAGCTCAACCCCACAGGTTAAACATGGCTACACCTTC.

The gene calls are TRBV19 and TRBJ1-2; 7 positions match TRBD1. This CDR3 region has 12 residues. Trimming removed 10 bases from V and 3 bases from J; junction bases left unmatched: 5. Germline values: CDR1 LNHDA, CDR2 SQIVND (reference sequence). CDR3: CAMRGPDYGYTF. CDR3 DNA sequence: TGTGCCATGAGGGGGCCTGACTATGGCTACACCTTC.

The V and J genes are TRBV10-3 and TRBJ2-1; TRBD2 agrees at 10 bases. CDR3 length: 16 amino acids. The V and J ends lost 5 bases and 2 bases, in that order; junction bases with no gene match: 6. Germline values: CDR1 ENHRY, CDR2 SYGVKD. CDR3 loop: CAISTTSGPPYNEQFF. DNA for the CDR3: TGTGCCATCAGTACGACTAGCGGGCCCCCCTACAATGAGCAGTTCTTC.

The chain combines TRBV27 with TRBJ2-7, with D tentatively TRBD2 (6 bases). Germline CDR1 MNHEY, CDR2 SMNVEV (reference sequence). This CDR3 has 16 residues. Trimming stripped 6 bases from V and 5 bases from J, with 23 bases between. The CDR3 DNA follows: TGTGCCAGCAGACCACGACCCGGCGGGAACGTCGACGAGCAGTACTTC. It codes for CASRPRPGGNVDEQYF.

The V gene is TRBV6-1, the J gene TRBJ1-1; D possibly corresponds to TRBD1 (5 bases). V lost 6 bases, J lost 1 base, and 15 bases lay in between. Per the germline V gene, CDR1 is MNHNS and CDR2 is SASEGT. The CDR3 runs 15 residues. In DNA form, the CDR3 reads TGTGCCAGCAGCCAAAAGGCAGGGCCGAACACTGAAGCTTTCTTT. As protein: CASSQKAGPNTEAFF.

The genes are TRBV10-2 and TRBJ1-1; TRBD1 matches at 9 bases. This CDR3 spans 14 amino acids. Germline V gene data show CDR1 as WSHSY and CDR2 as SAAADI. Losses at the gene ends were 7 bases for V and 11 bases for J; bases not matched to a gene: 14. CDR3 in DNA: TGCGCCAGCAATCACTCCGGGACAGGGCTGAATGCTTTCTTT. This encodes CASNHSGTGLNAFF.

This clone came up a few times. CDR3 nucleotide sequence: TGTGCCAGCAGTTTTTCACAGGGACGGTATGGGGTGAGCAATCAGCCCCAGCATTTT. Residues: CASSFSQGRYGVSNQPQHF. The rearrangement uses TRBV9 and TRBJ1-5, with a weak D call TRBD1 (6 bases). CDR1 SGDLS and CDR2 YYNGEE come from the germline V gene. V gave up 5 bases and J gave up 1 base, with 25 bases separating them. CDR3 size: 19 residues.

The V and J genes are TRBV7-8 and TRBJ2-3; D gene ambiguous. Trimming stripped 0 bases from V and 5 bases from J, with 9 bases between. CDR3 length: 14 residues. Germline V gene sequence: CDR1 SGHVS, CDR2 FQNEAQ. The CDR3 spells CASSLAKDRDTQYF. In DNA form, the CDR3 reads TGTGCCAGCAGCTTAGCAAAAGATAGAGATACGCAGTATTTT.

The CDR3, as DNA: TGCGCCAGTCGCGGGACAGGGGCGGCCGAGCAGTACTTC. Its translation is CASRGTGAAEQYF. The chain has TRBV10-2 and TRBJ2-7, with TRBD1 identical over 10 bases. V gave up 9 bases and J gave up 6 bases; unmatched junction bases: 8. The V gene's germline CDR1 is WSHSY and CDR2 SAAADI. CDR3 length equals 13 residues.